This T cell receptor beta chain was recovered during a study of blood T cell repertoires in COVID-19. Turning to the study itself: COVID-19 samples collected from the United States, Italy and Spain covered acute and convalescent phases. From T cells, B-cell-depleted T cells, or PBMCs came the material, which was cDNA or gDNA.

This clone was counted a few times. The CDR3 is 14 residues long. V was cut by 8 bases and J by 3 bases, with 16 bases left in between. Germline assignment: CDR1 MNHEY and CDR2 SVGAGI. Per the study methods: Quantification of nucleated cells was approximated via reference gene primer amplification. TCRdb's table, derived via immunoSEQ multiplex PCR, lists solely in-frame clones and lacks some. V and J calls and clone size are copied from that table; D and trimming were computed from the DNA. Of approximately 15,000 clones listed, about 80% were seen once; the top ten hold about a tenth. The sequencing sample was made of peripheral blood. This rearrangement joins TRBV6-5 to TRBJ1-1, with D maybe TRBD1 (5 bases). This TCR derives from a human donor in a cohort sampled during active COVID-19. In DNA, the CDR3 is TGTGCCAGCGGGGCAGGGTGGGGGGACACTGAAGCTTTCTTT. As protein: CASGAGWGDTEAFF.